These 3 T cell receptor beta chains originate from one sample sequenced in a study of persistence of HIV-infected CD4 T cells. The immunoSEQ assay was version 4, run in survey mode. The method was immunoSEQ multiplex PCR; TCRdb's version includes in-frame clones alone and lacks a portion of them. The sample has around 60,000 clones; about 81% are singletons. Cells were stimulated with overlapping HIV-1 Gag 15-mer peptides. Sorted nonresponding memory CD4+ T cells were CD40L-negative, CD69-negative, CD45RO-high. These receptors' antigens are unknown. This material consisted of CD4+ T cells sorted from PBMCs after roughly 17-hour stimulation, taken from a patient who received antiretroviral therapy. The source of these receptors is an adult man with HIV who was CMV-seropositive.

V usage is TRBV6-4 and J usage is TRBJ2-1; the D call may be TRBD1 or TRBD2 (5 bases each). V was pared by 6 bases and J by 9 bases, with 24 bases between. The V gene's germline CDR1 is MRHNA and CDR2 SNTAGT. The CDR3 length is 16 residues. DNA for the CDR3: TGTGCCAGCAGCCCCTATGGGGGAGACCCCCCCGGTGAGCAGTTCTTC. It yields the protein CASSPYGGDPPGEQFF.

This chain links TRBV15 with TRBJ1-1, with D hard to call. The CDR3 consists of 15 residues. Germline V CDR1 and CDR2: LNHNV, YYDKDF (reference sequence). V was clipped by 5 bases and J by 0 bases, with 13 bases between them. This chain's CDR3 is CATSRPGMLNTEAFF. In DNA form, the CDR3 reads TGTGCCACCAGCCGCCCCGGGATGCTGAACACTGAAGCTTTCTTT.

The CDR3 DNA reads TGTGCCAGCGGCCCCGGCGGAGGGTTTTCACCCCTCCACTTT. Its protein is CASGPGGGFSPLHF. This chain uses TRBV2 with TRBJ1-6; the D is unclear. Per germline, CDR1 SNHLY and CDR2 FYNNEI. V was clipped by 8 bases and J by 9 bases, with 17 bases between them. The CDR3 extends over 14 amino acids.